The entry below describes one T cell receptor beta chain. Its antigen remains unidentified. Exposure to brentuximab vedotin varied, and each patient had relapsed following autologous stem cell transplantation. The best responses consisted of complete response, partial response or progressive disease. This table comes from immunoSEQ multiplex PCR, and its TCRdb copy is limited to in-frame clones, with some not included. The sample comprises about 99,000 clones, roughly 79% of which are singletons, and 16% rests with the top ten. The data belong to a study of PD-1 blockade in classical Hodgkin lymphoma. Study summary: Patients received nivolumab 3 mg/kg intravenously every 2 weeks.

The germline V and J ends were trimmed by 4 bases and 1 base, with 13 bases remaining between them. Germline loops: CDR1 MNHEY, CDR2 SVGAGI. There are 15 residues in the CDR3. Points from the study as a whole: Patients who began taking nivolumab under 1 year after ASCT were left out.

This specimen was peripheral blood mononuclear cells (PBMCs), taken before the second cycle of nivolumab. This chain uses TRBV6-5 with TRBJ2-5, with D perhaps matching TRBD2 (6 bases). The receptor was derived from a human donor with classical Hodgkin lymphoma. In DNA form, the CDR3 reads TGTGCCAGCAGTTCACTTCGGGACTCCCAAGAGACCCAGTACTTC. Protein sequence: CASSSLRDSQETQYF.